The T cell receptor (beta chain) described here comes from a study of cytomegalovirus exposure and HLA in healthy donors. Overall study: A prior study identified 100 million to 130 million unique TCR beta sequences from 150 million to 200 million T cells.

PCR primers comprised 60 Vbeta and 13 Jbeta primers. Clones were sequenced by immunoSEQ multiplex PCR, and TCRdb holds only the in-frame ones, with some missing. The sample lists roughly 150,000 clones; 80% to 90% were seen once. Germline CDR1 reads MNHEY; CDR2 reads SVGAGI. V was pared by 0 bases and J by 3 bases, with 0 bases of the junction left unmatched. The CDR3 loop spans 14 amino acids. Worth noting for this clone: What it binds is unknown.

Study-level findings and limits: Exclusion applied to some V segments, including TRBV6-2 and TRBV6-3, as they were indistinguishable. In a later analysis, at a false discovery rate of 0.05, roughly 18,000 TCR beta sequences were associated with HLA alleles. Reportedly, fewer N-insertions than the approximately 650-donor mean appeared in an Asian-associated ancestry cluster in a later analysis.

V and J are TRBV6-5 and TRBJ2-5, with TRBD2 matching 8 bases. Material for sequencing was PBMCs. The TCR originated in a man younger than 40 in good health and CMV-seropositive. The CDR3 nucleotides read TGTGCCAGCAGTTACTCACTAGCGGAAGAGACCCAGTACTTC. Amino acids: CASSYSLAEETQYF.